The next 10 T cell receptor beta chains were all read from a single sample in a study of CD8+ T cells in alopecia areata. cDNA prepared by RNA extraction and subsequent reverse transcription served as the template for sequencing. The method was immunoSEQ multiplex PCR; TCRdb's version includes in-frame clones alone and lacks a portion of them. This repertoire shows 150,000 or so clones, nearly 55% found once; its top ten account for about a sixth. As to treatment: oral pan-JAK inhibitor, 5-10 mg twice daily. Sequences were derived from CD8+ T cells sorted from blood, sampled at week 4, from a patient treated with tofacitinib. All receptors derive from a human donor with alopecia areata.

The gene calls are TRBV4-1 and TRBJ2-3, with D perhaps given as TRBD1 or TRBD2 (6 bases each). This CDR3 comprises 14 residues. The germline V and J ends were trimmed by 0 bases and 8 bases, with 12 bases remaining between them. From germline, CDR1 is MGHRA and CDR2 YSYEKL. CDR3 bases: TGCGCCAGCAGCCAAGAACCGGGGGCCCGTACGCAGTATTTT. Protein sequence: CASSQEPGARTQYF.

V usage is TRBV5-6 and J usage is TRBJ2-1, with a possible D match to TRBD1 (6 bases). This CDR3 spans 12 amino acids. Looked up from germline, CDR1 is SGHDT and CDR2 is YYEEEE. The V and J ends lost 1 base and 9 bases respectively, with 8 bases between them. CDR3 nucleotide sequence: TGTGCCAGCAGCTTGCTCAGGGGTGAGCAGTTCTTC. Translating it yields CASSLLRGEQFF.

The rearrangement joins TRBV4-3 to TRBJ2-2; D may be TRBD2 (5 bases). The CDR3 is made up of 14 amino acids. Trimming removed 1 base from V and 6 bases from J, with 9 bases in between. CDR1 is LGHNA and CDR2 is YSLEER in the germline V gene. CDR3 nucleotides: TGCGCCAGCAGCCAAGTTCTGGGAGCCGGGGAGCTGTTTTTT. This codes for CASSQVLGAGELFF.

This clone was counted a few times. The chain uses TRBV7-9 and TRBJ2-1; the D call may be TRBD1 or TRBD2 (6 bases each). Germline loops: CDR1 SEHNR, CDR2 FQNEAQ (reference sequence). This CDR3 is 13 amino acids long. CDR3 DNA sequence: TGTGCGCTGGAGGGGGGCCCCGTGGATGAGCAGTTCTTC. This sequence encodes CALEGGPVDEQFF.

This rearrangement joins TRBV2 to TRBJ2-7, with D possibly called TRBD1 or TRBD2 (5 bases each). CDR1 is SNHLY, CDR2 FYNNEI, per germline. The CDR3 contains 14 residues. V dropped 5 bases and J dropped 3 bases, with 14 bases sitting between them. This CDR3 is CASSYRDPRYEQYF. CDR3 coding DNA: TGTGCCAGCAGTTACCGGGACCCTCGCTACGAGCAGTACTTC.

J is TRBJ1-1 and V is TRBV14; D remains ambiguous. Germline CDR1 is SGHDN and CDR2 is FVKESK. Trimming shortened V by 0 bases and J by 4 bases, and 9 bases separated the two germline ends. The CDR3 runs 14 residues. The CDR3 sequence is CASSQDTRTTEAFF. CDR3 DNA sequence: TGTGCCAGCAGCCAAGATACTCGTACCACTGAAGCTTTCTTT. The full variable domain, with the rest looked up from reference TRBV14 and TRBJ1-1, is EAGVTQFPSHSVIEKGQTVTLRCDPISGHDNLYWYRRVMGKEIKFLLHFVKESKQDESGMPNNRFLAERTGGTYSTLKVQPAELEDSGVYFCASSQDTRTTEAFFGQGTRLTVV.

The rearrangement uses TRBV5-6 and TRBJ2-7; no reliable D call. The CDR3 has 13 amino acids. Between the trimmed V and J ends, which lost 4 bases and 4 bases, there was a span of 12 bases. Germline lookup yields CDR1 SGHDT and CDR2 YYEEEE. CDR3 nucleotides: TGTGCCAGCAGCCGGACCTTTACGTACGAGCAGTACTTC. Amino acids: CASSRTFTYEQYF.

In regard to this clone: Other DNA sequences in the sample encode the same CDR3. The chain has TRBV5-6 and TRBJ2-7, with 9 bases fitting TRBD2. Germline V gives CDR1 SGHDT, CDR2 YYEEEE. This CDR3 is built from 14 residues. V lost 0 bases to trimming and J lost 4 bases; unmatched junction nucleotides: 2. CDR3 sequence: CASSLASGVYEQYF. CDR3 DNA sequence: TGTGCCAGCAGCTTGGCTAGCGGGGTATACGAGCAGTACTTC.

The count of this clone is one. The chain carries TRBV15 and TRBJ2-6; no reliable D call. V was cut by 6 bases and J by 4 bases, with 13 bases left in between. CDR3 length: 15 residues. Germline loops: CDR1 LNHNV, CDR2 YYDKDF (reference sequence). This CDR3 reads CATRPAVEGANVLTF. The CDR3 DNA follows: TGTGCCACCAGGCCCGCCGTAGAAGGGGCCAACGTCCTGACTTTC.

The rearrangement links TRBV30 to TRBJ1-1; D gene ambiguous. This CDR3 comprises 13 residues. The germline V gene has CDR1 GTSNPN and CDR2 SVGIG (reference sequence). With 3 bases removed from V and 4 bases from J, the gap between germline ends came to 12 bases. DNA of the CDR3: TGTGCCTGGAGCCACCCCGCTCCCACTGAAGCTTTCTTT. It encodes CAWSHPAPTEAFF.